This T cell receptor beta chain was identified during a study of blood T cells in healthy people across ages. Study conclusions and caveats: Possibly, changes in expanded clonotypes were confounded because donor CMV status was unknown.

Trimming cost V 4 bases and J 0 bases, with 7 bases left between them. CDR1 is GTSNPN and CDR2 is SVGIG in the germline V gene (reference sequence). This CDR3 is 12 amino acids long. The donors, aged about 6 to 95, were healthy Caucasians from Russia. The authors drew around 9.3 milliliters of peripheral blood from each donor. The authors ran a second PCR of about 6 to 11 cycles using a sample-barcoded 5' primer and a J-beta primer mix. Each sample provided no less than 2.5 million CDR3-containing paired-end reads. TCRdb independently ran MiXCR on the 5' RACE reads; one entry per CDR3 protein. The sample records about 1.7 million distinct CDR3 sequences, roughly 28% being singletons. This clonotype has more than one count but fewer than ten. The antigen is not known.

The sequence came from a woman aged 25 to 39 in good health. The gene calls are TRBV30 and TRBJ2-7; D could derive from TRBD1 or TRBD2 (5 bases each). The specimen sequenced was blood. This CDR3 is CAWTGSSYEQYF. The CDR3 bases are TGTGCCTGGACAGGGAGCTCCTACGAGCAGTACTTC.